This record covers a single TCR beta chain. The antigen is not known. The junction does not match germline at one end; this may be a read error. These data originate in a study of T cell repertoires in cytomegalovirus infection. TCRdb re-derived calls from the reads in MiXCR, one entry per CDR3 protein. The sample records 800,000 to 950,000 distinct CDR3 sequences, 32% being singletons. The CDR3 length is 14 residues. Germline CDR1 is ENHRY and CDR2 is SYGVKD. The rearrangement links TRBV10-3 to TRBJ2-7; the D gene is possibly TRBD1 (5 bases). This clonotype was sampled from a human donor in good health (CMV status not recorded). Some clones in this sample may be carry-over from other donors' samples. The sequencing used cultured CD8+ T cells from PBMCs, collected from culture after CMV antigen stimulation. The CDR3 DNA reads as TGTGCCATCAGTGACCCAACAGGCTCCTTCGAGCAGTACTTC. This encodes CAISDPTGSFEQYF.